Listed below are T cell receptor beta chains from one sample, sequenced in a study of blood T cell repertoires in COVID-19. Here immunoSEQ multiplex PCR was the method, and the copy in TCRdb shows in-frame clones only, minus some. Altogether 150,000 to 180,000 clones are present, roughly 80% being singletons, with the ten largest covering around 3.4%. Material for sequencing was peripheral blood. The origin of the receptors is a woman of 80 years or more with acute or convalescent COVID-19. CDR3s include the opening cysteine and the closing phenylalanine or tryptophan. Fields, in order: J gene, clone size, D gene, V gene, CDR3 DNA, CDR3 protein. A D gene is named only where the DNA matches it firmly. The size of a clone is reported for some rows only, either as once, few or many, or as a class for expanded clones.

J: TRBJ1-1
size: NA
D: NA
V: TRBV25-1
DNA: TGTGCCAGCAGTCCCTCTGGGACTCTTCAGGGCACTGAAGCTTTCTTT
CDR3: CASSPSGTLQGTEAFF

J: TRBJ2-2
size: NA
D: TRBD1
V: TRBV24-1
DNA: TGTGCCACCAGTTCACCGGGACAGGGAACTCACACCGGGGAGCTGTTTTTT
CDR3: CATSSPGQGTHTGELFF

J: TRBJ2-7
size: NA
D: TRBD1
V: TRBV6-6
DNA: TGTGCCAGCAGGCGTGGACAGGACAATCCCGAGCAGTACTTC
CDR3: CASRRGQDNPEQYF

J: TRBJ1-2
size: NA
D: NA
V: TRBV28
DNA: TGTGCCCTTGGCGGGGAGGGCTATGGCTACACCTTC
CDR3: CALGGEGYGYTF

J: TRBJ2-1
size: few
D: NA
V: TRBV19
DNA: TGTGCCAGTAGTTTCCTTAATGAGCAGTTCTTC
CDR3: CASSFLNEQFF

J: TRBJ1-6
size: NA
D: TRBD1
V: TRBV7-8
DNA: TGTGCCAGCAGCTTAAAACAGGGGCGTGTAAATTCACCCCTCCACTTT
CDR3: CASSLKQGRVNSPLHF

J: TRBJ2-2
size: few
D: NA
V: TRBV5-1
DNA: TGCGCCAGCAGCCGAGGGGAGGACACCGGGGAGCTGTTTTTT
CDR3: CASSRGEDTGELFF

J: TRBJ1-1
size: NA
D: NA
V: TRBV2
DNA: TGTGCCAGCAGTGAAACGCCAGAAGTCGAAGCTTTCTTT
CDR3: CASSETPEVEAFF

J: TRBJ1-2
size: NA
D: TRBD1
V: TRBV27
DNA: TGTGCCAGCAGTTTAAACCGGGACAGGGGGATGGGTGGCTACACCTTC
CDR3: CASSLNRDRGMGGYTF

J: TRBJ1-1
size: once
D: TRBD1
V: TRBV30
DNA: TGTGCCTGGAGTCTATCGACAGGGGGGGCCACTGAAGCTTTCTTT
CDR3: CAWSLSTGGATEAFF

J: TRBJ1-1
size: NA
D: TRBD1
V: TRBV7-9
DNA: TGTGCCAGCAGCGGGCCAGGGGGCGCGGTCACTGAAGCTTTCTTT
CDR3: CASSGPGGAVTEAFF

J: TRBJ2-1
size: NA
D: NA
V: TRBV27
DNA: TGTGCCAGCAGGGGTGTGGGGCCCCACAATGAGCAGTTCTTC
CDR3: CASRGVGPHNEQFF

J: TRBJ2-3
size: NA
D: NA
V: TRBV18
DNA: TGTGCCAGCTCACCTAAGCCCAAAGATACGCAGTATTTT
CDR3: CASSPKPKDTQYF

J: TRBJ2-7
size: NA
D: NA
V: TRBV27
DNA: TGTGCCAGCAGTGCCTCCGGGACTCTTTCCTACGAGCAGTACTTC
CDR3: CASSASGTLSYEQYF

J: TRBJ1-1
size: NA
D: TRBD1
V: TRBV15
DNA: TGTGCCACCAGCAGAGAGGGGGCACAGGGGGGCCGGGCTTTCTTT
CDR3: CATSREGAQGGRAFF

J: TRBJ1-2
size: NA
D: NA
V: TRBV6-5
DNA: TGTGCCAGCAGTTACTCGATCGCAGGCTCTCCGATCTTC
CDR3: CASSYSIAGSPIF

J: TRBJ2-7
size: NA
D: TRBD1
V: TRBV15
DNA: TGTGCCACCAGCAGAGAACGGACAGGTATTACCTACGAGCAGTACTTC
CDR3: CATSRERTGITYEQYF

J: TRBJ1-1
size: NA
D: NA
V: TRBV9
DNA: TGTGCCAGCAGCGTTCGGACAAGCCTTAACACTGAAGCTTTCTTT
CDR3: CASSVRTSLNTEAFF

J: TRBJ2-1
size: NA
D: NA
V: TRBV30
DNA: TGTGCCTGGAGTGCAATAGCAGGGTCCTACAATGAGCAGTTCTTC
CDR3: CAWSAIAGSYNEQFF

J: TRBJ1-6
size: NA
D: TRBD1
V: TRBV5-6
DNA: TGTGCCAGCAGCTTGTATAGGGGGACAGGAAATTCACCCCTCCACTTT
CDR3: CASSLYRGTGNSPLHF

J: TRBJ2-2
size: NA
D: TRBD2
V: TRBV6-2/TRBV6-3
DNA: TGTGCCAGCAGTTCCAGGACTAGCGGGGCGACGTCCGGGGAGCTGTTTTTT
CDR3: CASSSRTSGATSGELFF

J: TRBJ2-1
size: NA
D: TRBD1
V: TRBV19
DNA: TGTGCCAGTAGTCTCACAGGGGCAAGTGGTGAGCAGTTCTTC
CDR3: CASSLTGASGEQFF

J: TRBJ1-6
size: NA
D: TRBD1
V: TRBV7-8
DNA: TGTGCCAGCAGCTTGGACAGGGATAGGTCACCCCTCCACTTT
CDR3: CASSLDRDRSPLHF

J: TRBJ2-3
size: NA
D: TRBD2
V: TRBV29-1
DNA: TGCAGCGTTGAAGGCGGGGGGTTGAGCACAGATACGCAGTATTTT
CDR3: CSVEGGGLSTDTQYF

J: TRBJ2-1
size: NA
D: TRBD1
V: TRBV6-1
DNA: TGTGCCAGCAGTGAATTTACAGGGGCGCACAATGAGCAGTTCTTC
CDR3: CASSEFTGAHNEQFF

J: TRBJ2-1
size: NA
D: TRBD1
V: TRBV7-9
DNA: TGTGCCAGCAGCCAGCAGACAGGGTCTGAGCAGTTCTTC
CDR3: CASSQQTGSEQFF

J: TRBJ2-1
size: NA
D: TRBD1
V: TRBV7-9
DNA: TGTGCCAGCAGCTTATGGGTGCCCGCCGGGACAGGGGTCGATGAGCAGTTCTTC
CDR3: CASSLWVPAGTGVDEQFF

J: TRBJ2-1
size: NA
D: TRBD2
V: TRBV2
DNA: TGTGCCAGCAGGGGTAGCGGGATGTACAATGAGCAGTTCTTC
CDR3: CASRGSGMYNEQFF